Each of the 5 T cell receptor beta chains below was sequenced from the same sample in a study of monozygotic twins with inflammatory bowel disease. TCRdb re-called the 5' RACE reads; one entry per CDR3 protein, DNA not given. The sample's table shows 110,000 to 150,000 distinct CDR3 sequences. Input material: blood. These TCRs come from a human donor with ulcerative colitis or Crohn's disease, or a healthy co-twin of an affected twin (not recorded which).

The chain joins TRBV7-2 to TRBJ2-5; TCRdb reports TRBD2, a call that lacks DNA to check it against. The CDR3 has 17 amino acids. CDR1 is SGHTA and CDR2 is FQGNSA in the germline V gene. The CDR3: CASSLGGSSSPLETQYF.

This rearrangement joins TRBV6-1 to TRBJ2-7; the TCRdb call, TRBD1, lacks DNA for checking. The CDR3 is 14 residues long. Germline loops: CDR1 MNHNS, CDR2 SASEGT. CDR3 sequence reads: CASTAGTLSYEQYF.

The chain uses TRBV11-2 and TRBJ2-3. This CDR3 contains 13 residues. Germline CDR1 reads SGHAT; CDR2 reads FQNNGV. CDR3: CASSLGEGDTQYF.

V gene TRBV4-1 combines with J gene TRBJ2-3; checking the TCRdb D call of TRBD1 is not possible without DNA. Germline CDR1 reads MGHRA; CDR2 reads YSYEKL. The CDR3 spans 17 residues. CDR3 sequence: CASSPPGQLVRTDTQYF.

The gene calls are TRBV20-1 and TRBJ2-7. Germline V lookup: CDR1 DFQATT, CDR2 SNEGSKA (reference sequence). The CDR3 extends over 13 amino acids. CDR3 protein: CSAREPGTYEQYF.